The sequence of this TCR beta chain was determined in a study of T cells in Graves' hyperthyroidism and ophthalmopathy. Amplified TCR beta CDR3 regions came from RNA transcripts. HTBI primers were used for first-round RT-PCR of the TCR CDR3. TCRdb reprocessed the multiplex PCR reads via MiXCR and lists one record per CDR3 protein. The table has 450,000 to 650,000 distinct CDR3 sequences, 17% seen once; the top ten hold approximately 16%. Individuals with ophthalmopathy presented a Clinical Activity Score of at least 3, a NOSPECS grade of at least 4 and a duration under 3 months. Diagnoses rested on clinical symptoms, serum thyroxine and TRAb, thyroid ultrasound and orbital computed tomography. V gave up 3 bases and J gave up 10 bases, with 15 bases separating them. The CDR3 is 13 residues long. Germline V gives CDR1 LGHDT, CDR2 YNNKEL (reference sequence). In its sample, this clonotype was seen many times.

Sequencing used blood. J is TRBJ1-1 and V is TRBV3-1, with D maybe TRBD1 (6 bases). The TCR was taken from a woman younger than 35 with Graves' ophthalmopathy. The CDR3 protein is CASSQGARKGAFF. The CDR3, as DNA: TGTGCCAGCAGCCAGGGGGCGAGGAAAGGAGCTTTCTTT.